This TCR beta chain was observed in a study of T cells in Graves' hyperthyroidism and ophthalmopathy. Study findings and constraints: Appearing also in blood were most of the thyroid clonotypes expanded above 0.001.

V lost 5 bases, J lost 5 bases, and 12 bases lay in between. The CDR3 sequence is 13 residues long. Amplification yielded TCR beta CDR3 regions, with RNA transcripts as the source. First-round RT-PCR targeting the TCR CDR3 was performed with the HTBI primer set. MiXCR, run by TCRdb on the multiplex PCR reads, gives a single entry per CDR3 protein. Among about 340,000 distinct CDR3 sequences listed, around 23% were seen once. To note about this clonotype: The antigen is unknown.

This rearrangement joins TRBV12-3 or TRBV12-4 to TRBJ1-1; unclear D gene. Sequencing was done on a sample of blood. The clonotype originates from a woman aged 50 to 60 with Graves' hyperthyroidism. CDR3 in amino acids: CASSPQDGTEAFF. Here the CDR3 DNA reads TGTGCCAGCAGTCCGCAGGATGGAACTGAAGCTTTCTTT.